Each of the 16 T cell receptor beta chains below was sequenced from the same sample in a study of blood T cells in healthy people across ages. Alongside a J-beta primer mix, a sample-barcoded 5' primer served in a second PCR lasting roughly 6 to 12 cycles. TCRdb ran MiXCR on the 5' RACE reads and lists one entry per CDR3 protein. The data show some 1,000,000 distinct CDR3 sequences, with about 23% seen just once and around 0.75% held by the top ten. These data also formed part of another study, on T cells of mothers and their children.

Specimen: blood. Receptors originate from a girl aged 2 to 9 in good health.

The V gene is TRBV7-9, the J gene TRBJ1-1; D is uncertain. The CDR3 runs to 17 residues. Trimming took off 1 base at V and 1 base at J, with 16 bases between the two ends. Germline V gene data show CDR1 as SEHNR and CDR2 as FQNEAQ (reference sequence). The CDR3 is CASSLEGKSHPNTEAFF. Here the CDR3 DNA reads TGTGCCAGCAGCTTAGAGGGTAAGAGCCACCCGAACACTGAAGCTTTCTTT.

This clonotype was seen only a few times. This chain joins TRBV3-1 and TRBJ2-2; D not resolved. The CDR3 is made up of 13 amino acids. V was trimmed by 4 bases and J by 3 bases, leaving 6 bases between them. Germline lookup yields CDR1 LGHDT and CDR2 YNNKEL (reference sequence). Here the CDR3 DNA reads TGTGCCAGCAGCCCCTGGCACACCGGGGAGCTGTTTTTT. This gives the protein CASSPWHTGELFF.

The rearrangement links TRBV29-1 to TRBJ2-2; D not resolved. Trimming left V 4 bases short and J 2 bases short, with 8 bases between. Germline V gene data show CDR1 as SQVTM and CDR2 as ANQGSEA. This CDR3 contains 13 residues. The CDR3 sequence: CSVGSGNTGELFF. In DNA, the CDR3 is TGCAGCGTTGGGTCAGGTAACACCGGGGAGCTGTTTTTT.

Concerning this clonotype itself: At one end, the junction sequence differs from germline, possibly due to a read error. This chain uses TRBV7-6 with TRBJ1-1; D perhaps matches TRBD1 (6 bases). The CDR3 loop spans 15 amino acids. Per the germline V gene, CDR1 is SGHVS and CDR2 is FNYEAQ. CDR3 coding DNA: TGTGCCAGCAGCCATCGAAAGGGGGTTTCCTCTGAAGATTTCTTT. It yields the protein CASSHRKGVSSEDFF. Together with reference TRBV7-6 and TRBJ1-1, the CDR3 gives the full variable domain: GAGVSQSPRYKVTKRGQDVALRCDPISGHVSLYWYRQALGQGPEFLTYFNYEAQQDKSGLPNDRFSAERPEGSISTLTIQRTEQRDSAMYRCASSHRKGVSSEDFFGQGTRLTVV.

The chain recombines TRBV19 with TRBJ1-2, with D perhaps TRBD1 (5 bases). The CDR3 sequence is 17 residues long. Looked up from germline, CDR1 is LNHDA and CDR2 is SQIVND (reference sequence). V shed 3 bases and J shed 7 bases, with 24 bases lying between them. CDR3 in DNA: TGTGCCAGTAGTATTGCCGGGGGGAACTTAAGCCCCACTGGCTACACCTTC. This sequence encodes CASSIAGGNLSPTGYTF.

The chain uses TRBV4-1 and TRBJ1-2; 9 bases fit TRBD1. V gave up 2 bases and J gave up 4 bases; unmatched junction bases: 5. The CDR3 length is 15 residues. Germline CDR1 and CDR2: MGHRA and YSYEKL. The CDR3 nucleotides read TGCGCCAGCAGCCAACGACAGGGGGACTTCTATGGCTACACCTTC. Amino acid sequence: CASSQRQGDFYGYTF.

The gene calls are TRBV7-9 and TRBJ2-3; D ambiguous. V lost 7 bases to trimming and J lost 1 base, with 18 bases between them. This CDR3 spans 16 amino acids. The germline gives CDR1 SEHNR, CDR2 FQNEAQ (reference sequence). The CDR3 DNA sequence: TGTGCCAGCACCCTTTTGCTAATGCCCCGCACAGATACGCAGTATTTT. This sequence encodes CASTLLLMPRTDTQYF. The full variable domain, rest sourced from reference TRBV7-9 and TRBJ2-3, is DTGVSQNPRHKITKRGQNVTFRCDPISEHNRLYWYRQTLGQGPEFLTYFQNEAQLEKSRLLSDRFSAERPKGSFSTLEIQRTEQGDSAMYLCASTLLLMPRTDTQYFGPGTRLTVL.

CDR3 amino acids: CASSPGNDRIETQYF. The DNA for the CDR3 is TGTGCCAGCAGCCCCGGAAACGACCGAATAGAGACCCAGTACTTC. V is TRBV4-2 and J is TRBJ2-5, with D unclear. Germline CDR1 and CDR2: LGHNA and YNFKEQ. V lost 4 bases and J 4 bases, leaving 16 bases between the germline ends. The CDR3 totals 15 residues.

V usage is TRBV29-1 and J usage is TRBJ2-7; D is possibly TRBD1 (6 bases). The last part of the DNA fits TRBJ2-1 better; the J call may be wrong. The germline gives CDR1 SQVTM, CDR2 ANQGSEA. This CDR3 has 16 amino acids. CDR3 region: CSVERETGKIYNEQFF. Written as DNA, the CDR3 is TGCAGCGTTGAAAGGGAAACAGGGAAAATCTACAATGAGCAGTTCTTC.

There are a few counts of this clonotype. The chain is built from TRBV28 and TRBJ1-3; unclear D gene. The CDR3 extends over 14 amino acids. CDR1 and CDR2 from the germline V gene are MDHEN and SYDVKM. The V end was cut by 4 bases, the J end by 1 base, with 8 bases between. The CDR3: CASSWRGSGNTIYF. The DNA of the CDR3 is TGTGCCAGCAGTTGGCGGGGTTCTGGAAACACCATATATTTT.

This clonotype turned up a few times. One end of the junction is discordant with germline, which a read error may explain. The rearrangement uses TRBV4-1 and TRBJ2-7; a weak D match, TRBD1 (5 bases). Germline V gene data show CDR1 as MGHRA and CDR2 as YSYEKL. The length of the CDR3 is 14 residues. This chain's CDR3 is CANSHTGSSYEQYF. The CDR3 bases are TGCGCCAACAGCCATACAGGTAGCTCCTACGAGCAGTACTTC.

A few counts support this clonotype. The rearrangement links TRBV29-1 to TRBJ2-3, with D unclear. Germline V gives CDR1 SQVTM, CDR2 ANQGSEA. This CDR3 region has 11 residues. V lost 0 bases, J lost 6 bases, and 4 bases lay in between. The chain's CDR3 is CSVEDQDTQYF. The DNA of the CDR3 is TGCAGCGTTGAAGATCAGGATACGCAGTATTTT.

This clonotype was counted a few times. The V gene is TRBV27, the J gene TRBJ2-1; D might be TRBD1 (6 bases). Germline CDR1 MNHEY, CDR2 SMNVEV (reference sequence). The ends were cut back, 0 bases at V and 6 bases at J, with 9 bases in the middle. There are 14 residues in the CDR3. This chain's CDR3 is CASSLSSGVNEQFF. The CDR3 nucleotides are TGTGCCAGCAGTTTATCGTCAGGGGTCAATGAGCAGTTCTTC.

This clonotype was counted a few times. The chain couples TRBV12-3 or TRBV12-4 to TRBJ2-7, with 8 bases lining up with TRBD2. With V trimmed by 5 bases and J by 6 bases, 9 bases remained unmatched. This CDR3 is 14 amino acids long. As DNA, the CDR3 is TGTGCCAGCAGTGCGGCCAGCGGGAGTACCGAGCAGTACTTC. It is translated as CASSAASGSTEQYF.

The V and J genes are TRBV10-3 and TRBJ2-6, with TRBD1 identical over 11 bases. This CDR3 spans 17 amino acids. Germline values: CDR1 ENHRY, CDR2 SYGVKD. With V trimmed by 6 bases and J by 0 bases, 4 bases remained unmatched. Here the CDR3 reads CAIRWDRGVSGANVLTF. The CDR3 coding sequence is TGTGCCATCAGGTGGGACAGGGGGGTCTCTGGGGCCAACGTCCTGACTTTC.

This clonotype has a handful of counts. This chain uses TRBV5-1 with TRBJ2-7; D may be TRBD1 (5 bases). Trimming pared 1 base from V and 6 bases from J, leaving 14 bases between. The germline V gene encodes CDR1 SGHRS and CDR2 YFSETQ. This CDR3 contains 14 residues. DNA of the CDR3: TGCGCCAGCAGCTTGAAACAGGTGGTCGGCGAGCAGTACTTC. This gives the protein CASSLKQVVGEQYF.